These T cell receptor beta chains were read from a single sample in a study of CD8 T cells in ankylosing spondylitis. TCRdb itself ran the 5' RACE reads through MiXCR, one entry per CDR3 protein. The table records some 400,000 distinct CDR3 sequences, about a fifth of them present only once. The sample consisted of blood, either unsorted or a sorted T cell fraction (not recorded which). Source of these receptors: a male donor with ankylosing spondylitis. The CDR3 runs from the conserved cysteine through the conserved F or W. Fields, in order: J gene, V gene, CDR3 protein.

>TRBJ1-5|TRBV3-1
CASSQDVFQPQHF
>TRBJ2-7|TRBV5-5
CASSPTLGQYEQYF
>TRBJ2-3|TRBV27
CASSLSQGADTQYF
>TRBJ1-1|TRBV7-3
CASSLHPAGNTEAFF
>TRBJ2-7|TRBV4-3
CASSLDGQGTEQYF
>TRBJ2-7|TRBV5-1
CASSLNSAGGPFSYEQYF
>TRBJ1-6|TRBV30
CAWRLRGGGSPLHF
>TRBJ1-5|TRBV3-1
CASSQAGDGNQPQHF
>TRBJ2-6|TRBV28
CASSRLAGVWLSGANVLTF
>TRBJ2-2|TRBV7-3
CASSPGRERNGELFF
>TRBJ2-3|TRBV3-1
CASRLAGRADTQYF
>TRBJ1-1|TRBV7-3
CASSLRGNEAFF
>TRBJ2-7|TRBV4-1
CASSQRGKESYEQYF
>TRBJ2-7|TRBV4-3
CASSLTLFEDGTSGRSDHEQYF
>TRBJ2-1|TRBV5-1
CASSFDRSYNEQFF
>TRBJ2-7|TRBV29-1
CSVALVLNEQYF
>TRBJ2-1|TRBV12-3/TRBV12-4
CASSSDRPYNEQFF
>TRBJ2-7|TRBV29-1
CSVSTLYEQYF
>TRBJ2-7|TRBV10-3
CAISESGLAGGSGEQYF
>TRBJ2-5|TRBV27
CASSLGFFKGKETQYF
>TRBJ2-7|TRBV29-1
CSVIKQGTSGEQYF
>TRBJ2-1|TRBV4-3
CASSQGGLAGDNEQFF
>TRBJ1-3|TRBV6-5
CASSYGEVSGNTIYF
>TRBJ2-1|TRBV5-6
CASSLGGTDEQFF
>TRBJ2-2|TRBV15
CATSNSFRELFF
>TRBJ2-7|TRBV28
CASSLADRGTNEQYF
>TRBJ2-5|TRBV20-1
CSARLPRSTGGLETQYF
>TRBJ2-7|TRBV6-5
CASSYSTTRTKSSYEQYF
>TRBJ2-6|TRBV2
CATQTPGANVLTF
>TRBJ1-2|TRBV27
CASSLNRVIHGYTF
>TRBJ2-2|TRBV5-1
CASSITSGRGTGELFF
>TRBJ1-2|TRBV4-2
CASSQATRGPKGIRYTF
>TRBJ2-7|TRBV19
CASSPDPISREQYF
>TRBJ1-2|TRBV28
CASTKDRGLRGYTF
>TRBJ2-1|TRBV7-9
CASTPPSGRAGNEQFF
>TRBJ2-3|TRBV5-1
CASSSSPLAGAGDTQYF
>TRBJ2-3|TRBV12-5
CASGTNPGLAGADTQYF
>TRBJ2-7|TRBV5-1
CASSLVLAGRYEQYF
>TRBJ2-4|TRBV5-1
CASRDDRFLAKNIQYF
>TRBJ1-5|TRBV5-1
CASSLDSGRHQPQHF
>TRBJ2-1|TRBV29-1
CSVEGVSGTSGLRGAVEQFF
>TRBJ1-5|TRBV7-2
CASSLMSVSNQPQHF
>TRBJ2-7|TRBV20-1
CSARVRLAGLYEQYF
>TRBJ1-5|TRBV12-3/TRBV12-4
CASRRQGANHHQPQHF
>TRBJ2-7|TRBV12-3/TRBV12-4
CASSFLTGGYEQYF
>TRBJ2-1|TRBV5-1
CASSPPIGGAYNEQFF
>TRBJ1-2|TRBV12-3/TRBV12-4
CASRVDRDARF
>TRBJ2-7|TRBV3-1
CASSQDLTTGDYEQYF
>TRBJ2-1|TRBV10-3
CAISPSWGFLYNEQFF
>TRBJ2-3|TRBV2
CASRRGRTGRDTQYF
>TRBJ2-2|TRBV5-1
CASSLEVGTGELFF
>TRBJ2-5|TRBV28
CASRGGGTQETQYF
>TRBJ2-3|TRBV5-1
CASSYGTRTDTQYF
>TRBJ2-1|TRBV11-3
CASSPAGSYIEQFF
>TRBJ1-1|TRBV20-1
CSGRWGNTEAFF
>TRBJ2-1|TRBV12-3/TRBV12-4
CASSLGNEQFF
>TRBJ2-1|TRBV11-2
CASSLDLTGTSWLF
>TRBJ1-6|TRBV6-1
CASSRLISAVNSPLHF
>TRBJ1-4|TRBV5-5
CASRWEGINEKLFF
>TRBJ2-5|TRBV6-2/TRBV6-3
CASSPTRTSGRGETQYF